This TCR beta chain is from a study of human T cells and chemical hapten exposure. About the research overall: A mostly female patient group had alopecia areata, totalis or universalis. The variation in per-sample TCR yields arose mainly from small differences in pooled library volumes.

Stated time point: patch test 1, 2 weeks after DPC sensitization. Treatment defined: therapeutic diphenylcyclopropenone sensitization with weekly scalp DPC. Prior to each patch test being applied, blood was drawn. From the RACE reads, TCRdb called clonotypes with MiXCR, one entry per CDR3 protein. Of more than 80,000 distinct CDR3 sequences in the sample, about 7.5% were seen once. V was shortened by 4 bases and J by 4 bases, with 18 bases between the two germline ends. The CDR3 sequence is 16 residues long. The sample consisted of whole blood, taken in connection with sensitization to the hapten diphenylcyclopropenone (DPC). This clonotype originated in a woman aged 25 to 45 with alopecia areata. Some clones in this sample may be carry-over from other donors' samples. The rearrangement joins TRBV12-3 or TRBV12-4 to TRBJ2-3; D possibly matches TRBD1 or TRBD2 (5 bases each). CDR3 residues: CASSSTPGALPDTQYF. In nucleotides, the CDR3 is TGTGCCAGCAGTTCGACACCCGGGGCCCTGCCAGATACGCAGTATTTT.